Below, one T cell receptor beta chain is given with its context. The sample comes from a study of T-cell reconstitution after alpha-beta-depleted transplantation in children. Unique molecular identifiers were incorporated during preparation of the TCRbeta library. TCRdb ran MiXCR on the PCR reads and lists one entry per CDR3 protein. The sample has just under 550,000 distinct CDR3 sequences, about 18% seen once. The receptor comes from a human donor who donated a stem cell graft to a child with acute lymphoblastic leukemia. The sample consisted of PBMCs from the stem cell graft donor, taken from the stem cell graft.

The CDR3 loop is CAWKSGGTYEQYF. Written as DNA, the CDR3 is TGTGCCTGGAAGTCGGGAGGGACCTACGAGCAGTACTTC. This chain joins TRBV30 and TRBJ2-7; 8 bases align to TRBD2. Germline-derived CDR1 and CDR2 are GTSNPN and SVGIG (reference sequence). The V segment lost 4 bases and the J segment 2 bases; nucleotides outside the gene matches: 4. CDR3 length equals 13 residues. Using reference TRBV30 and TRBJ2-7 for the parts outside the CDR3, the full variable domain is SQTIHQWPATLVQPVGSPLSLECTVEGTSNPNLYWYRQAAGRGLQLLFYSVGIGQISSEVPQNLSASRPQDRQFILSSKKLLLSDSGFYLCAWKSGGTYEQYFGPGTRLTVT.